The 13 T cell receptor beta chains in this list originate from one sample, sequenced in a study of blood T cell repertoires in COVID-19. TCRdb keeps only in-frame clones here, not all; method: immunoSEQ multiplex PCR. The sample carries some 270,000 clones, roughly 90% recorded once. The sample comprised peripheral blood. These receptors were obtained from a man aged 50 to 59 with acute or convalescent COVID-19.

This chain uses TRBV5-4 with TRBJ1-1; 8 positions match TRBD1. V lost 0 bases, J lost 1 base, and 2 bases stayed unmatched. The CDR3 extends over 15 amino acids. The germline V gene has CDR1 SGHNT and CDR2 YYREEE (reference sequence). CDR3 sequence reads: CASSLAGTGNTEAFF. The CDR3 DNA sequence: TGTGCCAGCAGCTTGGCCGGGACAGGGAACACTGAAGCTTTCTTT. Variable domain in full (rest from reference TRBV5-4 and TRBJ1-1): ETGVTQSPTHLIKTRGQQVTLRCSSQSGHNTVSWYQQALGQGPQFIFQYYREEENGRGNFPPRFSGLQFPNYSSELNVNALELDDSALYLCASSLAGTGNTEAFFGQGTRLTVV.

CDR3 residues: CASSRPGTVDEQYF. Written as DNA, the CDR3 is TGTGCCAGCAGTCGCCCAGGGACAGTCGACGAGCAGTACTTC. The chain recombines TRBV6-6 with TRBJ2-7, with 7 bases fitting TRBD1. The CDR3 has 14 residues. The germline V gene has CDR1 MNHNY and CDR2 SVGAGI (reference sequence). After removal of 5 bases from V and 5 bases from J, the junction contained 9 bases not matched to a gene.

V is TRBV5-4 and J is TRBJ2-2; perhaps TRBD1 as D (6 bases). V was shortened by 0 bases and J by 3 bases, with 6 bases between the two germline ends. The CDR3 covers 14 residues. The germline V gene encodes CDR1 SGHNT and CDR2 YYREEE (reference sequence). The CDR3 sequence is CASSLDRDTGELFF. Here the CDR3 DNA reads TGTGCCAGCAGCTTGGACAGGGACACCGGGGAGCTGTTTTTT.

The genes are TRBV9 and TRBJ2-7, with D perhaps matching TRBD1 (5 bases). CDR1 and CDR2 from the germline V gene are SGDLS and YYNGEE. The germline V and J ends were trimmed by 0 bases and 3 bases, with 10 bases remaining between them. The CDR3 consists of 14 residues. The CDR3 DNA is TGTGCCAGCAGCGTAGATCAGGGAATCTACGAGCAGTACTTC. Translation gives CASSVDQGIYEQYF.

The rearrangement uses TRBV6-5 and TRBJ1-4; D is ambiguous. Looked up from germline, CDR1 is MNHEY and CDR2 is SVGAGI. This CDR3 spans 13 amino acids. V was trimmed by 4 bases and J by 8 bases, leaving 11 bases between them. The CDR3 loop reads CASSFLTVEKLFF. The CDR3 DNA is TGTGCCAGCAGTTTCCTTACGGTCGAAAAACTGTTTTTT.

This clone appeared a single time. This clone may be a read error of a much larger clone one base away. As DNA, the CDR3 is TGTGCCAGCAGTGAGGGGGGGACTGAAGCTTTCTTT. This sequence encodes CASSEGGTEAFF. The rearrangement links TRBV6-1 to TRBJ1-1; TRBD1 is a possible D gene (5 bases). This CDR3 contains 12 residues. Germline V gene lookup returns CDR1 MNHNS and CDR2 SASEGT. The V and J ends lost 3 bases and 5 bases respectively, with 7 bases between them.

CDR3 sequence: CASSVTGAHEQFF. The CDR3 DNA reads as TGTGCCAGCAGCGTTACAGGGGCCCATGAGCAGTTCTTC. This chain joins TRBV9 and TRBJ2-1; 7 bases are shared with TRBD1. The trim removed 2 bases at V and 8 bases at J, leaving 4 bases unmatched. The CDR3 is made up of 13 amino acids. The germline gives CDR1 SGDLS, CDR2 YYNGEE.

The chain carries TRBV19 and TRBJ2-3; maybe TRBD1 (6 bases). CDR1 LNHDA and CDR2 SQIVND come from the germline V gene (reference sequence). The CDR3 covers 17 residues. V was clipped by 4 bases and J by 1 base, with 18 bases between them. The CDR3 DNA reads as TGTGCCAGTAGTACACGTACTGGGACACGGGGCACAGATACGCAGTATTTT. Its translation is CASSTRTGTRGTDTQYF.

The chain couples TRBV19 to TRBJ1-2; D may be TRBD1 (6 bases). From germline, CDR1 is LNHDA and CDR2 SQIVND (reference sequence). This CDR3 has 13 residues. Trimming took 7 bases from V and 0 from J, leaving 9 bases between them. CDR3 bases: TGTGCCAGTAATTACAGGGCTAACTATGGCTACACCTTC. Its translation is CASNYRANYGYTF.

V usage is TRBV19 and J usage is TRBJ2-2, with 8 bases aligning to TRBD2. The length of the CDR3 is 17 residues. The germline CDR1 and CDR2 sequences are LNHDA and SQIVND (reference sequence). J lost 3 bases, V lost 1 base, and 7 bases had no gene match. This CDR3 reads CASSIGKAGEDTGELFF. CDR3 nucleotides: TGTGCCAGTAGTATAGGAAAAGCGGGGGAAGACACCGGGGAGCTGTTTTTT.

The gene calls are TRBV11-2 and TRBJ2-5, with D possibly TRBD1 on 5 matching bases. Germline loops: CDR1 SGHAT, CDR2 FQNNGV. The V and J ends lost 1 base and 7 bases respectively, with 13 bases between them. The CDR3 loop spans 14 amino acids. The CDR3 is CASSLVVGQGTQYF. The CDR3 nucleotides read TGTGCCAGCAGCTTAGTGGTTGGGCAGGGGACCCAGTACTTC.

The chain's CDR3 is CASSLRDSNQPQHF. The CDR3 region has the DNA TGTGCCAGCAGTTTGAGGGATAGCAATCAGCCCCAGCATTTT. The chain employs TRBV6-2 or TRBV6-3 and TRBJ1-5, with D uncertain. Germline CDR1 MNHEY, CDR2 SVGEGT. This CDR3 has 14 residues. V lost 4 bases to trimming and J lost 0 bases, with 7 bases between them.

The V and J genes are TRBV10-3 and TRBJ1-2; 9 bases match TRBD1. V shed 6 bases, J shed 1 base, and the junction held 12 bases outside the gene matches. The CDR3 extends over 17 amino acids. Germline V CDR1 and CDR2: ENHRY, SYGVKD. CDR3 coding DNA: TGTGCCATCAGCCCGGGACAGGGCGTCGGATTTAACTATGGCTACACCTTC. It specifies CAISPGQGVGFNYGYTF.